The next 5 T cell receptor beta chains were all read from a single sample in a study of T cell changes during pregnancy in multiple sclerosis. Sequencing was performed with immunoSEQ multiplex PCR; in TCRdb, only in-frame clones are kept and a portion is missing. The sample shows 40,000 or so clones, 85% to 95% of them seen only once. The sample was CD4+ T cells from peripheral blood mononuclear cells, taken in the third trimester of pregnancy. These TCRs come from a female donor in good health, enrolled as a control in a pregnancy study.

This chain uses TRBV30 with TRBJ1-2, with D unresolved. Trimming cost V 0 bases and J 4 bases, with 12 bases left between them. The CDR3 consists of 14 residues. Germline loops: CDR1 GTSNPN, CDR2 SVGIG (reference sequence). DNA for the CDR3: TGTGCCTGGAGTGTAGTTGGCATCCTCTATGGCTACACCTTC. Protein product: CAWSVVGILYGYTF.

Only a few counts were recorded for this clone. The genes are TRBV27 and TRBJ1-2; 7 nucleotides match TRBD1. Germline CDR1 and CDR2: MNHEY and SMNVEV (reference sequence). The CDR3 is 14 residues long. Trimming took 6 bases from V and 3 from J; bases not matched to a gene: 7. This CDR3 is CASSPRGTDYGYTF. CDR3 nucleotides: TGTGCCAGCAGCCCCCGGGGGACAGACTATGGCTACACCTTC.

The V and J genes are TRBV19 and TRBJ1-2; 7 nucleotides agree with TRBD1. CDR1 LNHDA and CDR2 SQIVND come from the germline V gene (reference sequence). After removal of 7 bases from V and 4 bases from J, the junction contained 9 bases not matched to a gene. The CDR3 loop spans 14 amino acids. CDR3 sequence: CASIPSGQLYGYTF. CDR3 nucleotide sequence: TGTGCCAGTATACCCTCGGGACAGCTCTATGGCTACACCTTC.

This chain joins TRBV19 and TRBJ2-3, with 10 bases that match TRBD2. This CDR3 is built from 16 residues. With 1 base clipped from V and 3 bases from J, the junction kept 4 bases outside the gene matches. Looked up from germline, CDR1 is LNHDA and CDR2 is SQIVND (reference sequence). The CDR3 sequence: CASSIAASGSTDTQYF. The CDR3 DNA sequence: TGTGCCAGTAGTATAGCAGCTAGCGGGAGTACAGATACGCAGTATTTT.

By frequency in the sample, this clone is medium-sized. This rearrangement joins TRBV30 to TRBJ1-2; unclear D gene. There are 13 residues in the CDR3. The germline V and J ends were trimmed by 3 bases and 8 bases, with 16 bases remaining between them. CDR1 and CDR2 (germline): GTSNPN, SVGIG (reference sequence). This CDR3 reads CAWRHAGYRGYTF. DNA for the CDR3: TGTGCCTGGAGGCATGCGGGGTACCGGGGCTACACCTTC.